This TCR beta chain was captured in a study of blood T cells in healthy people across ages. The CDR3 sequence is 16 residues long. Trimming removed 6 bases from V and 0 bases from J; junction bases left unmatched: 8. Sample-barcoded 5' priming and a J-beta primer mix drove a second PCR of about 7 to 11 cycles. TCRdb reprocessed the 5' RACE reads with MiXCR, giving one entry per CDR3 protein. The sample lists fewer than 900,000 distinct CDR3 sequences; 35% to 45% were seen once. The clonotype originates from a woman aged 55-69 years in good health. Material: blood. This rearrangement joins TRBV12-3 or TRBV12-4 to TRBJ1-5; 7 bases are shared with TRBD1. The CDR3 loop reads CASRPGGTVSNQPQHF. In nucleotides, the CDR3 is TGTGCCAGCAGACCCGGCGGGACAGTTAGCAATCAGCCCCAGCATTTT.